The clone carrying this TCR beta chain has only a few counts. Its specificity is not known. Template material for amplifying TCR beta CDR3 regions consisted of RNA transcripts. With the HTBI primer set, the TCR CDR3 went through a first round of RT-PCR. Using its own MiXCR run on the multiplex PCR reads, TCRdb lists one record per CDR3 protein. The sample holds about 510,000 distinct CDR3 sequences, 40% to 50% seen once. The sample originates from a study of T cells in Graves' hyperthyroidism and ophthalmopathy. Study-wide results and caveats: Most expanded thyroid clonotypes above 0.001 also appeared in blood.

A patient was excluded if there was uncontrolled infection, other autoimmune disease, pregnancy or lactation. Germline V gene sequence: CDR1 SGHTA, CDR2 FQGNSA. V gave up 6 bases and J gave up 3 bases, with 15 bases separating them. The CDR3 extends over 14 amino acids. The receptor was derived from an adult woman with Graves' disease, either hyperthyroidism or ophthalmopathy (not recorded which). Input material: peripheral blood or thyroid tissue (not recorded which). The chain carries TRBV7-2 and TRBJ2-7, with D unclear. The CDR3: CASRPGRTIYEQYF. The DNA for the CDR3 is TGTGCCAGCAGACCCGGACGGACGATCTACGAGCAGTACTTC. The complete variable domain, with remaining parts taken from reference TRBV7-2 and TRBJ2-7, reads GAGVSQSPSNKVTEKGKDVELRCDPISGHTALYWYRQSLGQGLEFLIYFQGNSAPDKSGLPSDRFSAERTGGSVSTLTIQRTQQEDSAVYLCASRPGRTIYEQYFGPGTRLTVT.